This section outlines one TCR beta chain sequence together with its context. Its antigen is still unknown. This entry belongs to a study of beta chain features in type 1 diabetes. Study details: Healthy donors resembled patients in age, gender and cell yields. Study observations and caveats: Shortening of TCRB CDR3s, moderate but significant, appeared in all four CD4+ subsets of Type 1 diabetes patients. TCRB rearrangement may or may not be influenced by HLA type; here this remained unresolved.

The CDR3 sequence is 15 residues long. Trimming took 4 bases from V and 6 from J; bases not matched to a gene: 10. Germline CDR1 and CDR2: SGHTA and FQGNSA. Expressed TCRB transcripts were sequenced because the isolated RNA had all been reverse transcribed beforehand. Here immunoSEQ multiplex PCR was the method, and the copy in TCRdb shows in-frame clones only, minus some. Altogether about 370,000 clones are present, about 10% being singletons, with the ten largest covering 0.55% to 0.75%. Based on CD45RO/CCR7/CD25/CD127/CD95/CD27, CD4+ regulatory, stem cell-like memory, naive and central memory cells were sorted.

The rearrangement links TRBV7-2 to TRBJ2-7; 9 nucleotides align to TRBD1. This TCR came from a man aged 25-45 years with type 1 diabetes. The sample taken for sequencing was central memory CD4+ T cells from blood. CDR3 DNA sequence: TGTGCCAGCAGCTCCACCCCGGGACAGGGCTTCGAGCAGTACTTC. The encoded protein is CASSSTPGQGFEQYF.